A single sample gave rise to the 16 T cell receptor beta chains below, sequenced in a study of a mutant IDH1 vaccine in newly diagnosed glioma. The time point here: week 11, during vaccination. It was 300 ug of mutant IDH1 20-mer peptide that made up each vaccine dose, given with topical imiquimod. Some clones are missing from TCRdb's copy, which holds only in-frame ones; the method was immunoSEQ multiplex PCR. The table lists about 60,000 clones, roughly 80% of them singletons. These receptors' antigens are unknown. Sequences were derived from PBMCs, sampled from a glioma patient whose treatment included an IDH1 peptide vaccine. These receptors came from a woman aged 50 to 60 with glioma.

This clone was observed a few times. V is TRBV7-8 and J is TRBJ1-2; no definite D call. Deletions cut 4 bases from V and 4 bases from J, with 7 bases between. The germline gives CDR1 SGHVS, CDR2 FQNEAQ. The CDR3 totals 12 residues. This chain's CDR3 is CASSSTSYGYTF. In DNA, the CDR3 is TGTGCCAGCAGCTCGACAAGCTATGGCTACACCTTC. The full variable domain, with the rest looked up from reference TRBV7-8 and TRBJ1-2, is GAGVSQSPRYKVAKRGQDVALRCDPISGHVSLFWYQQALGQGPEFLTYFQNEAQLDKSGLPSDRFFAERPEGSVSTLKIQRTQQEDSAVYLCASSSTSYGYTFGSGTRLTVV.

J is TRBJ2-7 and V is TRBV30; tentatively, D is TRBD1 (5 bases). This CDR3 is built from 13 residues. CDR1 is GTSNPN, CDR2 SVGIG, per germline (reference sequence). The V gene lost 0 bases and the J gene lost 3 bases, with 9 bases spanning the gap. For the CDR3, the DNA is TGTGCCTGGAGTGTAGGGGCCGGCTACGAGCAGTACTTC. This translates into CAWSVGAGYEQYF.

The J gene is TRBJ1-1, the V gene TRBV12-5; D remains ambiguous. The CDR3 runs 17 residues. Germline V lookup: CDR1 LGHNT, CDR2 FRNRAP. V dropped 0 bases and J dropped 4 bases, with 18 bases sitting between them. The CDR3: CASGLVLGGLEATEAFF. CDR3 bases: TGTGCTAGTGGTTTGGTACTGGGTGGGCTGGAGGCCACTGAAGCTTTCTTT.

The J gene is TRBJ1-3, the V gene TRBV5-1; the match to TRBD1 covers 7 bases. Trimming at V came to 4 bases and at J to 3 bases, leaving 7 bases not matched to a gene. Germline V lookup: CDR1 SGHRS, CDR2 YFSETQ. The CDR3 runs to 15 residues. The CDR3 sequence: CASSTTGLNGNTIYF. The CDR3, as DNA: TGCGCCAGCAGCACGACAGGGCTTAATGGAAACACCATATATTTT.

The chain uses TRBV10-3 and TRBJ1-2, with 7 bases identical to TRBD1. The CDR3 is 14 residues long. Germline-derived CDR1 and CDR2 are ENHRY and SYGVKD. Trimming took 9 bases from V and 5 from J; bases not matched to a gene: 12. CDR3 residues: CAIRTGTEGYGYTF. As DNA, the CDR3 is TGTGCCATAAGAACCGGGACAGAGGGGTATGGCTACACCTTC.

The chain employs TRBV5-1 and TRBJ1-2, with 9 bases matching TRBD1. Germline V gene lookup returns CDR1 SGHRS and CDR2 YFSETQ. The V and J ends lost 3 bases and 4 bases, in that order; junction bases with no gene match: 4. The CDR3 is 14 amino acids. CDR3 sequence: CASSWGTGIYGYTF. For the CDR3, the DNA is TGCGCCAGCAGCTGGGGGACAGGGATCTATGGCTACACCTTC.

This rearrangement joins TRBV11-2 to TRBJ2-6; the D is unclear. Germline CDR1 is SGHAT and CDR2 is FQNNGV. V was shortened by 3 bases and J by 0 bases, with 3 bases between the two germline ends. The CDR3 is 14 amino acids. CDR3 bases: TGTGCCAGCAGCTTGAACTCTGGGGCCAACGTCCTGACTTTC. As protein: CASSLNSGANVLTF.

The chain is built from TRBV7-3 and TRBJ2-2, with 8 positions matching TRBD2. Germline V lookup: CDR1 SGHTA, CDR2 FQGTGA. Unmatched junction bases numbered 3, after V lost 4 bases and J lost 5 bases. The CDR3 has 14 residues. CDR3 residues: CASSSGLVTGELFF. The CDR3 DNA is TGTGCCAGCAGCTCGGGACTAGTAACCGGGGAGCTGTTTTTT.

The gene calls are TRBV5-6 and TRBJ2-7; TRBD1 aligns across 8 bases. Per the germline V gene, CDR1 is SGHDT and CDR2 is YYEEEE. This CDR3 region has 17 residues. V lost 0 bases, J lost 3 bases, and 11 bases stayed unmatched. CDR3 residues: CASSLAGSGGWHYEQYF. Here the CDR3 DNA reads TGTGCCAGCAGCTTGGCTGGCTCAGGGGGCTGGCACTACGAGCAGTACTTC.

This clone was seen a few times. The chain has TRBV18 and TRBJ1-2; D gene ambiguous. Trimming left V 6 bases short and J 3 bases short, with 8 bases between. CDR3 length equals 12 residues. Per germline, CDR1 KGHSH and CDR2 LQKENI. CDR3 in amino acids: CASSTAHYGYTF. The CDR3 DNA is TGTGCCAGCTCCACAGCCCACTATGGCTACACCTTC.

The chain has TRBV19 and TRBJ1-2; 12 bases line up with TRBD1. V was pared by 8 bases and J by 8 bases, with 9 bases of the junction left unmatched. This CDR3 has 14 residues. CDR1 and CDR2 from the germline V gene are LNHDA and SQIVND (reference sequence). The CDR3 sequence is CASQYRDRGQGYTF. DNA of the CDR3: TGTGCCAGTCAATACCGGGACAGGGGGCAAGGCTACACCTTC.

This chain connects TRBV14 to TRBJ1-5; D unresolved. CDR1 is SGHDN and CDR2 is FVKESK in the germline V gene. V was cut by 8 bases and J by 0 bases, with 23 bases left in between. The CDR3 extends over 18 amino acids. The CDR3 bases are TGTGCCAGCTGGCTGAGGACGTTGGTCTCCTATAGCAATCAGCCCCAGCATTTT. Translating it yields CASWLRTLVSYSNQPQHF.

The chain is built from TRBV7-9 and TRBJ1-1; the D is unclear. From germline, CDR1 is SEHNR and CDR2 FQNEAQ (reference sequence). The CDR3 loop spans 10 amino acids. With 3 bases removed from V and 5 bases from J, the gap between germline ends came to 1 base. The CDR3 region is CASSLTEAFF. CDR3 bases: TGTGCCAGCAGCTTGACTGAAGCTTTCTTT.

This sequence joins TRBV27 and TRBJ1-5; D uncertain. The CDR3 length is 13 residues. Trimming pared 3 bases from V and 3 bases from J, leaving 6 bases between. Germline CDR1 MNHEY, CDR2 SMNVEV (reference sequence). The CDR3 loop reads CASSLGSNQPQHF. In nucleotides, the CDR3 is TGTGCCAGCAGTTTGGGGTCCAATCAGCCCCAGCATTTT.

Worth noting for this clone: One end of the junction varies from germline; a read error may be responsible. The gene calls are TRBV7-7 and TRBJ2-5; D is undetermined. The CDR3 sequence is 15 residues long. Germline V gives CDR1 SSHAT, CDR2 FNYEAQ (reference sequence). The DNA for the CDR3 is TGTGCTAGCAGCTCCCTGCTTGAGAAATGGGAGACCCAGTACTTC. Protein sequence: CASSSLLEKWETQYF.

The chain recombines TRBV21-1 with TRBJ2-2; no check of the table's D call, TRBD2, against the DNA was made. TRBV21-1 is shown as a pseudogene. The CDR3 spans 12 residues. CDR3 bases: TGTGCCAGCAGCCGGAGGACCGGGGAGCTGTTTTTT. It specifies CASSRRTGELFF.